The present T cell receptor beta chain was sequenced within a study of cytomegalovirus exposure and HLA in healthy donors. General study results and limits: An analysis done earlier found most TCR beta V segments productive about 87% or about 30% of the time. From TCR beta sequences, most subjects' HLA-A and HLA-B alleles were reportedly predicted accurately.

Trimming at V came to 2 bases and at J to 0 bases, leaving 4 bases not matched to a gene. The CDR3 is 15 residues long. Germline lookup yields CDR1 MNHNS and CDR2 SASEGT. This PCR relied on a set of 60 Vbeta primers and 13 Jbeta primers. Measured with immunoSEQ multiplex PCR; TCRdb has only the in-frame clones, and not every one. This sample has about 130,000 clones; approximately 78% occur once, and the top ten carry 11%. This clone has just a few counts. Its matching antigen is unknown. The source is a young man in good health and CMV-seropositive. The specimen was PBMCs. The chain recombines TRBV6-1 with TRBJ2-7; TRBD2 matches at 7 bases. The CDR3 bases are TGTGCCAGCAGTGAATCGGGAGGCCACTCCTACGAGCAGTACTTC. Its translation: CASSESGGHSYEQYF.